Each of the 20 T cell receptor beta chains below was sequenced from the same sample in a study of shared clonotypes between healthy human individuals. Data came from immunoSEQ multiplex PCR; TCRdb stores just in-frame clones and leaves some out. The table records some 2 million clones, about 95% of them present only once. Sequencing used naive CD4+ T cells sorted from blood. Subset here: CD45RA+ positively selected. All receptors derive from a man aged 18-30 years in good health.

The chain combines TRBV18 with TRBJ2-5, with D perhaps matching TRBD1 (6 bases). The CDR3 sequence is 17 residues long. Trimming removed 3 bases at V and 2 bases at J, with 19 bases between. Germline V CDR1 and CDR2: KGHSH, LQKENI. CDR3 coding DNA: TGTGCCAGCTCACCCCTTGTGCCAGGGGATCTTCAAGAGACCCAGTACTTC. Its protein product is CASSPLVPGDLQETQYF.

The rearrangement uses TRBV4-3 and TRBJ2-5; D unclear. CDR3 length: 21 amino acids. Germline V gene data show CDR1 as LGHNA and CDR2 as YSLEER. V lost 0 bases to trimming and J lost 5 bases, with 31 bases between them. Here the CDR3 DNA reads TGCGCCAGCAGCCAAGAGGCCGCCGGGTCCCAAAGGCGCGCCCCTCGGGAGACCCAGTACTTC. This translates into CASSQEAAGSQRRAPRETQYF.

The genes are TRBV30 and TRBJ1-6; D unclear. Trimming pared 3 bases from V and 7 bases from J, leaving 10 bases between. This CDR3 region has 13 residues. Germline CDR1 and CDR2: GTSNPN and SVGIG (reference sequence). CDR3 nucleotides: TGTGCCTGGAGGCGGGCAGACAATTCACCCCTCCACTTT. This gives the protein CAWRRADNSPLHF.

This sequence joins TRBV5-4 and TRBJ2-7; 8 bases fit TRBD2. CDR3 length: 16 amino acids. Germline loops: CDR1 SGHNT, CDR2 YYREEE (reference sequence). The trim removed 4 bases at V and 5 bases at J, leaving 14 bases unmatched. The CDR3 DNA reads TGTGCCAGCAGCCCTCCCGGGACTAGTCGGGTCCACGAGCAGTACTTC. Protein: CASSPPGTSRVHEQYF.

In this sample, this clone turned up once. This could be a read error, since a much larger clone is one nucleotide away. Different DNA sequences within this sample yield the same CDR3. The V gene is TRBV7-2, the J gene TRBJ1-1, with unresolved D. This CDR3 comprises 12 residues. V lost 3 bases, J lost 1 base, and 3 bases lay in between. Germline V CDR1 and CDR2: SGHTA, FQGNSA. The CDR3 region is CASSFGNTEAFF. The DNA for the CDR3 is TGTGCCAGCAGCTTTGGGAACACTGAAGCTTTCTTT.

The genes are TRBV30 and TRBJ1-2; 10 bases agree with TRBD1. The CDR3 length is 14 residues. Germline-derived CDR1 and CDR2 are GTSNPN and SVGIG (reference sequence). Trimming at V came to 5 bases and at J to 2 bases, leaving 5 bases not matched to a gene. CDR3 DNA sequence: TGTGCCTGGGGACAGGGGGTGGCGAACTATGGCTACACCTTC. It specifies CAWGQGVANYGYTF.

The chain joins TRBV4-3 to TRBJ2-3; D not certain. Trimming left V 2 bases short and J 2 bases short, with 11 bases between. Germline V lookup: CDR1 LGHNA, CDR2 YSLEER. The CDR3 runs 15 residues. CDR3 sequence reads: CASSQQYGLTDTQYF. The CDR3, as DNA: TGCGCCAGCAGCCAACAGTACGGGCTCACAGATACGCAGTATTTT.

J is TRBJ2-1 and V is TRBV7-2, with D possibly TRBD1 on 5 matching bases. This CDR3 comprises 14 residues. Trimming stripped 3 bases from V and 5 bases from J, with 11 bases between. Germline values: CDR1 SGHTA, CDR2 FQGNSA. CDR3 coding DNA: TGTGCCAGCAGCTTTGAGTTGACAGACAATGAGCAGTTCTTC. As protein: CASSFELTDNEQFF.

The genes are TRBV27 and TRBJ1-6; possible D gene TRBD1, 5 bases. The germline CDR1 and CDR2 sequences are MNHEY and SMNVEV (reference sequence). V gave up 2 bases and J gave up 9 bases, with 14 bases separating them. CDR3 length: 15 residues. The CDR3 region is CASSLGTTVGSPLHF. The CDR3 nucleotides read TGTGCCAGCAGTTTAGGGACGACGGTTGGTTCACCCCTCCACTTT.

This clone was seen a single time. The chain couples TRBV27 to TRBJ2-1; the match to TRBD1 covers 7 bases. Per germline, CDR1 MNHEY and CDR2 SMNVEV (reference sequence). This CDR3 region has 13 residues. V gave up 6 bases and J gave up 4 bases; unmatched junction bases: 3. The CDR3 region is CASRPDRYNEQFF. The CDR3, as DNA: TGTGCCAGCAGACCGGACAGGTACAATGAGCAGTTCTTC.

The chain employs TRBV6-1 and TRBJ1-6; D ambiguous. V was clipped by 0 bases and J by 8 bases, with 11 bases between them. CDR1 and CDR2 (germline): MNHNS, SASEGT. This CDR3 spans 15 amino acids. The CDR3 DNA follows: TGTGCCAGCAGTGAAGCTGGGCCGGTGCATTCACCCCTCCACTTT. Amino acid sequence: CASSEAGPVHSPLHF.

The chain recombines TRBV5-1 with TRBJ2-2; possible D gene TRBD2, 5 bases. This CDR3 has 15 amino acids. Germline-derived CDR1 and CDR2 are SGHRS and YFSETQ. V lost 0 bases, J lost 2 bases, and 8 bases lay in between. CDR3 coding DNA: TGCGCCAGCAGCTTGGCCGGGGAAAACACCGGGGAGCTGTTTTTT. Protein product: CASSLAGENTGELFF. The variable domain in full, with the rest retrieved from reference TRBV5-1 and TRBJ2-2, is KAGVTQTPRYLIKTRGQQVTLSCSPISGHRSVSWYQQTPGQGLQFLFEYFSETQRNKGNFPGRFSGRQFSNSRSEMNVSTLELGDSALYLCASSLAGENTGELFFGEGSRLTVL.

The CDR3 is CASSQAQETQYF. CDR3 DNA sequence: TGTGCCAGCAGTCAGGCCCAGGAGACCCAGTACTTC. This chain connects TRBV6-1 to TRBJ2-5; D gene unclear. CDR1 is MNHNS, CDR2 SASEGT, per germline. The V end was cut by 5 bases, the J end by 5 bases, with 9 bases between. The CDR3 runs 12 residues.

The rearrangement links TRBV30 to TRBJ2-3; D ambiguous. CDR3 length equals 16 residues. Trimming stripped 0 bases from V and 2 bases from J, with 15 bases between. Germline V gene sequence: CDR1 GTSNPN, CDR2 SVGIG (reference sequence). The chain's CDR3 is CAWSVTTPSLTDTQYF. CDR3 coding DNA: TGTGCCTGGAGTGTCACCACACCCTCCCTCACAGATACGCAGTATTTT.

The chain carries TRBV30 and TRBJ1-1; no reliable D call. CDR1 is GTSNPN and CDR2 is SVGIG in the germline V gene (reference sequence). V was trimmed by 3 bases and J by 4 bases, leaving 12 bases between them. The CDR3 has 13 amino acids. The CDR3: CAWSPQRGTEAFF. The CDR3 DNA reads TGTGCCTGGAGCCCCCAACGGGGCACTGAAGCTTTCTTT. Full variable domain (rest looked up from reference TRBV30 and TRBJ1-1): SQTIHQWPATLVQPVGSPLSLECTVEGTSNPNLYWYRQAAGRGLQLLFYSVGIGQISSEVPQNLSASRPQDRQFILSSKKLLLSDSGFYLCAWSPQRGTEAFFGQGTRLTVV.

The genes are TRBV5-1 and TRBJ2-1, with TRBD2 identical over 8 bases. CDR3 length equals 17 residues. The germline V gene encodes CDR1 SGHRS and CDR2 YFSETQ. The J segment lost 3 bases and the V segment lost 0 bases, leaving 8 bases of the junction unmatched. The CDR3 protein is CASSLDLGGRSYNEQFF. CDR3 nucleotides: TGCGCCAGCAGCTTGGATCTCGGCGGGAGGAGCTACAATGAGCAGTTCTTC.

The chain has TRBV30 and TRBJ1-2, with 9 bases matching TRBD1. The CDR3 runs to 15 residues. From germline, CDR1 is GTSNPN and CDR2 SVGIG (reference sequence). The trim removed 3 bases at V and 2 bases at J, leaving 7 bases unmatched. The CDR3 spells CAWRPRDRVNYGYTF. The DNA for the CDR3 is TGTGCCTGGAGGCCCCGGGACAGGGTAAACTATGGCTACACCTTC.

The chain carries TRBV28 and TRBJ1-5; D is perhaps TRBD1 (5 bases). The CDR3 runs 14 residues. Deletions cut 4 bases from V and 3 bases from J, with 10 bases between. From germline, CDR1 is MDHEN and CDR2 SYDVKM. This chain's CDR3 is CASSWPGTNQPQHF. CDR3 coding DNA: TGTGCCAGCAGTTGGCCAGGGACCAATCAGCCCCAGCATTTT.

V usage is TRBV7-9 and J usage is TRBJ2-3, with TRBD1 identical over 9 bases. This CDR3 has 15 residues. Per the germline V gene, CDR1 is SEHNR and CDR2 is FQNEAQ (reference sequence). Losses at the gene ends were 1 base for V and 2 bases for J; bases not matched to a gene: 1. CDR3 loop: CASSLGDRDTDTQYF. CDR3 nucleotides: TGTGCCAGCAGCTTAGGGGACAGGGACACAGATACGCAGTATTTT.

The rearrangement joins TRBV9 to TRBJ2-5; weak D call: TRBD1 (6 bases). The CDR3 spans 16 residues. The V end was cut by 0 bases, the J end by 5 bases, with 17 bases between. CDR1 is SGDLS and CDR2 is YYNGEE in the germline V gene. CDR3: CASSVGSTGSFETQYF. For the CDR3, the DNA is TGTGCCAGCAGCGTAGGATCAACAGGGTCCTTTGAGACCCAGTACTTC.